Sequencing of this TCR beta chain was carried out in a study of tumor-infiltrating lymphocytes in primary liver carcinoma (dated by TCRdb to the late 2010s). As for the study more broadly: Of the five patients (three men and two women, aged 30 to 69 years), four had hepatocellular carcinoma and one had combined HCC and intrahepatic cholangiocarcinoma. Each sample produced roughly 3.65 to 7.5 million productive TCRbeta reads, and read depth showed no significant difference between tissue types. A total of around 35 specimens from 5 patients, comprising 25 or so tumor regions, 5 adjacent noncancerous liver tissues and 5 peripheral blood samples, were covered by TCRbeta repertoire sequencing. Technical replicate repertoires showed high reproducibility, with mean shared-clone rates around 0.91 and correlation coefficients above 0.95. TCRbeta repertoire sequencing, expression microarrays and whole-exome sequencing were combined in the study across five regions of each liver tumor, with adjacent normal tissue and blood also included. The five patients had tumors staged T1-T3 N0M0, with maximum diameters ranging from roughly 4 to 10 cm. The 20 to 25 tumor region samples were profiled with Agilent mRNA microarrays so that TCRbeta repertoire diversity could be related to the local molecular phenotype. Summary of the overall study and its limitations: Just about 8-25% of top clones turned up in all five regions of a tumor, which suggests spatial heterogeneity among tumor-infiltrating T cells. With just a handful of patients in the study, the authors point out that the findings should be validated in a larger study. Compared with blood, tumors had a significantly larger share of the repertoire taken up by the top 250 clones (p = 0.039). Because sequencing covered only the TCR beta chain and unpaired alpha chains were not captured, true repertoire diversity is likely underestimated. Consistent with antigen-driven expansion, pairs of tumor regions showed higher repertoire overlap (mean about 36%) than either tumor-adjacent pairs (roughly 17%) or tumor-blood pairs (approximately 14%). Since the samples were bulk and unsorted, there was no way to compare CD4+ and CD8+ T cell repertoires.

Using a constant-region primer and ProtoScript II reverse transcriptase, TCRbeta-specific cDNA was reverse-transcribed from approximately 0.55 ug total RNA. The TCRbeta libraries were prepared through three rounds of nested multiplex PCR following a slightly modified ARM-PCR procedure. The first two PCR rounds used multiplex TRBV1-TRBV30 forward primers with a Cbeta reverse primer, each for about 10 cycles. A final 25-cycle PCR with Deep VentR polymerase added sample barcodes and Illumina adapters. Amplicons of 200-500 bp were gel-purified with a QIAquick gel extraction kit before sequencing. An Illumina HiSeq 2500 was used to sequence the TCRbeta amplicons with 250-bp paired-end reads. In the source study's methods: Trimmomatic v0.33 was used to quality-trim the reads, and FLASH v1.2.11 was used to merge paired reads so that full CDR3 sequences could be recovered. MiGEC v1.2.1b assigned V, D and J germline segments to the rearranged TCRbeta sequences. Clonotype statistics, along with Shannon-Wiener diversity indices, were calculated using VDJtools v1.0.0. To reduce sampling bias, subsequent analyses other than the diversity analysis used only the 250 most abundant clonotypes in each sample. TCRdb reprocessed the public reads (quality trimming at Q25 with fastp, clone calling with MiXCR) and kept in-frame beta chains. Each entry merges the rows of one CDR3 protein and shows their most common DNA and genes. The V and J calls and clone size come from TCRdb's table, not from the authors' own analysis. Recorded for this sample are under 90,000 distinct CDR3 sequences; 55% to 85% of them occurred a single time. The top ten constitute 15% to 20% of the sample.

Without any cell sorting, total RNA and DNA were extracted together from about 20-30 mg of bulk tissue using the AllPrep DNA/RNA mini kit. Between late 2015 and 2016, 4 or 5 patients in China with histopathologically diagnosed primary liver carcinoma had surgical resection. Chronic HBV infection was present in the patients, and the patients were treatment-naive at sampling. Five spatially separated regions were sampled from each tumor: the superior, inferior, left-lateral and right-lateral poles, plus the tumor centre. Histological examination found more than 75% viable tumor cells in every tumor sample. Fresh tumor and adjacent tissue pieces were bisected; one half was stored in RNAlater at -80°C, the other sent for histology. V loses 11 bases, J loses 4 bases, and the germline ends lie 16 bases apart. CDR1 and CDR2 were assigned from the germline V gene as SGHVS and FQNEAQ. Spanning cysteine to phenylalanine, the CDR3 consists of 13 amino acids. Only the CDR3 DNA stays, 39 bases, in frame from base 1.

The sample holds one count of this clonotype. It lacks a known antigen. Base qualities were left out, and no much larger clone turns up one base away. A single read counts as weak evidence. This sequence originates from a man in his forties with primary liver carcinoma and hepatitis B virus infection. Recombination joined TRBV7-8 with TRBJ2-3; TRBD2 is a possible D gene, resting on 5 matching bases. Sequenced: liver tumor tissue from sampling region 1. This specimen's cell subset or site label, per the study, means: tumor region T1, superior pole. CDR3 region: CAGGVARPDTQYF. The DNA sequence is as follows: TGTGCCGGCGGTGTAGCGAGACCAGATACGCAGTATTTT. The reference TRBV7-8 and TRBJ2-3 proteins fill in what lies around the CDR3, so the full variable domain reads GAGVSQSPRYKVAKRGQDVALRCDPISGHVSLFWYQQALGQGPEFLTYFQNEAQLDKSGLPSDRFFAERPEGSVSTLKIQRTQQEDSAVYLCAGGVARPDTQYFGPGTRLTVL.